This TCR beta chain was sequenced in a study of T cell responses to AZD1222 COVID-19 vaccine. The sample holds a few counts of this clone. No antigen is known for it. Study results and caveats: There were repertoire samples only from the period after the peak T cell response.

The assay was immunoSEQ multiplex PCR, and TCRdb's table has in-frame clones only and misses some. The sample has about 97,000 clones; roughly nine tenths are singletons. The CDR3 is made up of 11 amino acids. Germline loops: CDR1 SGHNT, CDR2 YYREEE (reference sequence). Trimming cost V 0 bases and J 5 bases, with 1 base left between them. The input for sequencing was peripheral blood, taken on day 0 of AZD1222 vaccination. The genes are TRBV5-4 and TRBJ2-3; D unclear. This sequence originates from an adult in good health. CDR3 coding DNA: TGTGCCAGCAGCTTGGGAGATACGCAGTATTTT. Translating gives CASSLGDTQYF.